Listed here are 14 T cell receptor beta chains from one sample, sequenced in a study of T cells after yellow fever vaccination. TCRdb re-called the 5' RACE reads through MiXCR, storing one row per CDR3 protein. The sample records around 310,000 distinct CDR3 sequences, 3.5% to 5% being singletons. The sample was PBMCs, taken 15 days after the yellow fever booster vaccination. Receptor source: a man younger than 35 who received the YFV17D yellow fever vaccine.

This clonotype was detected ten times or more. The J gene is TRBJ1-2, the V gene TRBV12-3 or TRBV12-4, with 7 positions matching TRBD1. The CDR3 extends over 13 amino acids. The J segment lost 5 bases and the V segment lost 5 bases, leaving 5 bases of the junction unmatched. CDR3 loop: CASSRQGMYGYTF. The DNA for the CDR3 is TGTGCCAGCAGTCGACAGGGCATGTATGGCTACACCTTC.

This clonotype turned up a few times. The rearrangement joins TRBV20-1 to TRBJ2-1; 7 positions agree with TRBD2. The CDR3 covers 14 residues. From germline, CDR1 is DFQATT and CDR2 SNEGSKA (reference sequence). The junction had 9 bases not matched to a gene; V was cut back by 6 bases and J by 4 bases. This CDR3 is CSACPSGVYNEQFF. The CDR3 coding sequence is TGCAGTGCCTGTCCTAGCGGCGTATACAATGAGCAGTTCTTC.

This clonotype was counted many times. The V and J genes are TRBV10-3 and TRBJ2-1, with D perhaps given as TRBD1 or TRBD2 (6 bases each). V gave up 10 bases and J gave up 8 bases, with 24 bases separating them. Germline CDR1 is ENHRY and CDR2 is SYGVKD. The CDR3 covers 15 residues. CDR3 amino acids: CATSKFGGEGDEQFF. The CDR3 coding sequence is TGTGCCACCTCCAAGTTCGGGGGCGAGGGTGATGAGCAGTTCTTC.

This clonotype was seen ten or more times. V usage is TRBV16 and J usage is TRBJ2-3; TRBD1 agrees at 7 bases. Germline CDR1 and CDR2: KGHSY and FQNENV. The ends lost 0 bases at V and 2 bases at J; junction bases unmatched: 5. The CDR3 has 16 amino acids. In DNA form, the CDR3 reads TGTGCCAGCAGCCAATCCATAGGGGGCGTCACAGATACGCAGTATTTT. Translated: CASSQSIGGVTDTQYF. The variable domain in full, with the rest retrieved from reference TRBV16 and TRBJ2-3, is GEEVAQTPKHLVRGEGQKAKLYCAPIKGHSYVFWYQQVLKNEFKFLISFQNENVFDETGMPKERFSAKCLPNSPCSLEIQATKLEDSAVYFCASSQSIGGVTDTQYFGPGTRLTVL.

As concerns this clonotype: A much more abundant neighbour one base away suggests this may be a read error. The chain combines TRBV10-3 with TRBJ1-1, with TRBD1 matching over 7 bases. J gave up 0 bases and V 11 bases, and 6 bases lay outside the gene matches. This CDR3 region has 13 residues. Germline V lookup: CDR1 ENHRY, CDR2 SYGVKD. The CDR3 here is CAVQGGMNTEAFF. CDR3 coding DNA: TGTGCCGTCCAGGGGGGGATGAACACTGAAGCTTTCTTT.

The rearrangement links TRBV9 to TRBJ1-3; a possible D gene is TRBD1 (5 bases). CDR1 is SGDLS and CDR2 is YYNGEE in the germline V gene. This CDR3 contains 17 residues. The V end was cut by 0 bases, the J end by 0 bases, with 13 bases between. CDR3 loop: CASSVVGRGSSGNTIYF. The CDR3 coding sequence is TGTGCCAGCAGCGTAGTGGGACGGGGAAGCTCTGGAAACACCATATATTTT. Drawing the rest from reference TRBV9 and TRBJ1-3, the complete variable domain is DSGVTQTPKHLITATGQRVTLRCSPRSGDLSVYWYQQSLDQGLQFLIQYYNGEERAKGNILERFSAQQFPDLHSELNLSSLELGDSALYFCASSVVGRGSSGNTIYFGEGSWLTVV.

This clonotype has just a few counts. The chain recombines TRBV19 with TRBJ1-4; 8 nucleotides match TRBD1. Germline CDR1 reads LNHDA; CDR2 reads SQIVND (reference sequence). The CDR3 is 15 residues long. With 4 bases clipped from V and 2 bases from J, the junction kept 3 bases outside the gene matches. CDR3 loop: CASSTRQGTNEKLFF. The CDR3 DNA is TGTGCCAGTAGTACCCGACAGGGGACTAATGAAAAACTGTTTTTT.

This clonotype was counted at least ten times. This sequence joins TRBV6-5 and TRBJ2-1; unclear D gene. The CDR3 is 16 residues long. Germline V gene data show CDR1 as MNHEY and CDR2 as SVGAGI. Between the trimmed V and J ends, which lost 5 bases and 3 bases, there was a span of 17 bases. The DNA of the CDR3 is TGTGCCAGCAGTCGGTCGAGGCAGCGCAACTACAATGAGCAGTTCTTC. This gives the protein CASSRSRQRNYNEQFF.

This clonotype was found a few times. The genes are TRBV4-1 and TRBJ1-5; D gene unclear. This CDR3 comprises 17 residues. The germline V gene has CDR1 MGHRA and CDR2 YSYEKL. Trimming left V 4 bases short and J 5 bases short, with 21 bases between. This CDR3 is CASSRGGPLGYDQPQHF. The CDR3 region has the DNA TGCGCCAGCAGCCGCGGCGGCCCGCTGGGATACGATCAGCCCCAGCATTTT.

This clonotype was observed a few times. CDR3 in DNA: TGCAGTGCTAGACAGGGGTATAATTCACCCCTCCACTTT. The encoded protein is CSARQGYNSPLHF. This chain uses TRBV20-1 with TRBJ1-6, with D possibly TRBD1 on 6 matching bases. The germline gives CDR1 DFQATT, CDR2 SNEGSKA (reference sequence). V shed 2 bases and J shed 4 bases, with 6 bases lying between them. CDR3 length: 13 amino acids.

The chain has TRBV4-3 and TRBJ2-5; 10 bases line up with TRBD2. Germline V gene sequence: CDR1 LGHNA, CDR2 YSLEER. Trimming removed 5 bases from V and 2 bases from J; junction bases left unmatched: 5. CDR3 length equals 15 residues. CDR3 in amino acids: CASSDRTSGQETQYF. The CDR3 nucleotides read TGCGCCAGCAGCGACCGGACTAGCGGACAAGAGACCCAGTACTTC.

The chain links TRBV7-9 to TRBJ1-2, with 11 nucleotides matching TRBD1. With V trimmed by 4 bases and J by 6 bases, 7 bases remained unmatched. The CDR3 sequence is 15 residues long. Per germline, CDR1 SEHNR and CDR2 FQNEAQ (reference sequence). The CDR3 nucleotides are TGTGCCAGCAGCTCAGGACAGGGGGCATGGGATGGCTACACCTTC. It translates to CASSSGQGAWDGYTF.

This clonotype was seen ten or more times. This sequence joins TRBV27 and TRBJ1-2; D is ambiguous. The CDR3 loop spans 16 amino acids. Germline lookup yields CDR1 MNHEY and CDR2 SMNVEV (reference sequence). V was pared by 6 bases and J by 6 bases, with 23 bases between. In nucleotides, the CDR3 is TGTGCCAGCAGGACTAATTCCAACAGCCTAAGGGATGGCTACACCTTC. As protein: CASRTNSNSLRDGYTF.

Points on this clonotype: Given a much more abundant clone one base away, this may be a read error. This chain uses TRBV12-3 or TRBV12-4 with TRBJ1-3; D is ambiguous. The length of the CDR3 is 14 residues. Here the CDR3 DNA reads TGTGCCAGCAGTTTCTTGGCTTCTGGAAACACCACATATTTT. Its protein product is CASSFLASGNTTYF.